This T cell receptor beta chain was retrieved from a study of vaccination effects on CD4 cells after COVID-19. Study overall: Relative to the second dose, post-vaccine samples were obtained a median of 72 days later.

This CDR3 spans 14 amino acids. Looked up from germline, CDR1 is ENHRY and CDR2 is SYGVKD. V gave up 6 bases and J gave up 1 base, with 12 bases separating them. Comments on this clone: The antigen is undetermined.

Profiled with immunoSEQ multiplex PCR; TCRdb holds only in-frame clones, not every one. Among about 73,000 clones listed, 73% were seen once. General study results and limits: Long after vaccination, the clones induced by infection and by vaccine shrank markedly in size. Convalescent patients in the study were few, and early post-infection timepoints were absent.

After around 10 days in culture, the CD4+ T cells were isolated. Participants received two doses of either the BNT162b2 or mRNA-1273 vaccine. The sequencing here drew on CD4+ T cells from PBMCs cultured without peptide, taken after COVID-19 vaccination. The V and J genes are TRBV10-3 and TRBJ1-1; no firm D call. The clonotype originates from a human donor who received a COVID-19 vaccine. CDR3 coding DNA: TGTGCCATCAGCCTCTCGGGAGCGAACACTGAAGCTTTCTTT. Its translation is CAISLSGANTEAFF.